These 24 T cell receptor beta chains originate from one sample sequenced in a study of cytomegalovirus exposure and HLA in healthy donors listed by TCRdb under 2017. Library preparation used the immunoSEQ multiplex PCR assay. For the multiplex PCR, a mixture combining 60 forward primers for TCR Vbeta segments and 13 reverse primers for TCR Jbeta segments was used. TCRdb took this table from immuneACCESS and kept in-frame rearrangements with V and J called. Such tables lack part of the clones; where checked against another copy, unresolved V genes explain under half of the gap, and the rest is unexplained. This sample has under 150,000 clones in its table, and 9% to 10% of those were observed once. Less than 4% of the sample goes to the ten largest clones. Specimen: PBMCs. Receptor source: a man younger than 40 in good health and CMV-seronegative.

This CDR3 reads CASSLDPGADEQFF. The CDR3 DNA reads TGTGCCAGCAGCTTAGACCCTGGGGCGGATGAGCAGTTCTTC. V usage is TRBV7-9 and J usage is TRBJ2-1, with a tentative D call TRBD1 (5 bases). Germline V gene sequence: CDR1 SEHNR, CDR2 FQNEAQ (reference sequence). The V end was cut by 1 base, the J end by 8 bases, with 12 bases between. The CDR3 covers 14 residues. Full variable domain (rest looked up from reference TRBV7-9 and TRBJ2-1): DTGVSQNPRHKITKRGQNVTFRCDPISEHNRLYWYRQTLGQGPEFLTYFQNEAQLEKSRLLSDRFSAERPKGSFSTLEIQRTEQGDSAMYLCASSLDPGADEQFFGPGTRLTVL.

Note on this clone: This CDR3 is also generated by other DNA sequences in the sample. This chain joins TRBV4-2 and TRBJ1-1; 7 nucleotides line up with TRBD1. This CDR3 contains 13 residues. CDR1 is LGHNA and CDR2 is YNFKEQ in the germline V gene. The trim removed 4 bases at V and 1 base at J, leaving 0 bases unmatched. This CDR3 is CASSRTGNTEAFF. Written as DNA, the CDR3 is TGTGCCAGCAGCCGGACAGGGAACACTGAAGCTTTCTTT.

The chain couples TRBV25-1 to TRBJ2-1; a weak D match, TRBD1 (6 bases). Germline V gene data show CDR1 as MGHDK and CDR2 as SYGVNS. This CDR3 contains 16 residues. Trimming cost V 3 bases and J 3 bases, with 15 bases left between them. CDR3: CASSDPTGRNYNEQFF. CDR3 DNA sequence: TGTGCCAGCAGTGACCCGACAGGCCGAAACTACAATGAGCAGTTCTTC.

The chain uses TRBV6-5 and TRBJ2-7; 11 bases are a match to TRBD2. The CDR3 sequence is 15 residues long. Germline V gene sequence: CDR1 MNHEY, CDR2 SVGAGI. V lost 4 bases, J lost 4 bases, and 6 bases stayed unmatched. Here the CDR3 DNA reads TGTGCCAGCAGTTTCCGACTAGCGGGAACTTACGAGCAGTACTTC. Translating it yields CASSFRLAGTYEQYF.

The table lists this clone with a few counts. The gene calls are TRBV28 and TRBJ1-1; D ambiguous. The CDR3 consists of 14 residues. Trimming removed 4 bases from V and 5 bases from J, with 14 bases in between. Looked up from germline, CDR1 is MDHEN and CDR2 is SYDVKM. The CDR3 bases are TGTGCCAGCAGTTCCTCCGCAGGTGGGACTGAAGCTTTCTTT. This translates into CASSSSAGGTEAFF.

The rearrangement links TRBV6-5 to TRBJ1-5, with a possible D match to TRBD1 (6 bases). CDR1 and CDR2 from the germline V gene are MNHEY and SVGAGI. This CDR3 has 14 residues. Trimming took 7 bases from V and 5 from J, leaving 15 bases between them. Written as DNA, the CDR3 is TGTGCCAGCAAGGGGGGGTGGGGGGATCAGCCCCAGCATTTT. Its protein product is CASKGGWGDQPQHF.

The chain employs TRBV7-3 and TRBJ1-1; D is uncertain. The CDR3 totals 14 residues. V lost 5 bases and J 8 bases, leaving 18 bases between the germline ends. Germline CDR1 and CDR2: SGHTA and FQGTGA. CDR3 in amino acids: CASSLKEGVSEAFF. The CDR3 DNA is TGTGCCAGCAGCCTCAAGGAGGGAGTTTCGGAAGCTTTCTTT.

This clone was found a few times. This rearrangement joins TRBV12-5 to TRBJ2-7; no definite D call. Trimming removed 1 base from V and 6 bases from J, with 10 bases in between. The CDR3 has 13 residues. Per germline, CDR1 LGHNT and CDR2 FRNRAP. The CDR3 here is CASGLATSGEQYF. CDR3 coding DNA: TGTGCTAGTGGTTTGGCCACCTCAGGCGAGCAGTACTTC.

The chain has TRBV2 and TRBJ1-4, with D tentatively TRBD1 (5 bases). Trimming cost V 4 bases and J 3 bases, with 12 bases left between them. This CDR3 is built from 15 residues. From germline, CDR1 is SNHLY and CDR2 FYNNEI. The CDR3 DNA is TGTGCCAGCAGTGGAGGCGGGACCCCTAATGAAAAACTGTTTTTT. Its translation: CASSGGGTPNEKLFF.

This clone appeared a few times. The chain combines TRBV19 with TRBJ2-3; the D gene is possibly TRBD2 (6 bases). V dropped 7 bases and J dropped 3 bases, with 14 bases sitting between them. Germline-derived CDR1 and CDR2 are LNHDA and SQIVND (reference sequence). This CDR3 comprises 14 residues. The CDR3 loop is CASTPTRLTDTQYF. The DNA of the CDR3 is TGTGCCAGTACCCCGACTAGACTGACAGATACGCAGTATTTT.

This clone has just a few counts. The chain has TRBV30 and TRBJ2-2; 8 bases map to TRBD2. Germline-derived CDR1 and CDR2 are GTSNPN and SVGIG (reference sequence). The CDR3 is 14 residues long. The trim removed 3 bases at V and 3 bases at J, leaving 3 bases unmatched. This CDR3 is CAWSRTSYTGELFF. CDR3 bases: TGTGCCTGGAGCCGGACTAGCTACACCGGGGAGCTGTTTTTT.

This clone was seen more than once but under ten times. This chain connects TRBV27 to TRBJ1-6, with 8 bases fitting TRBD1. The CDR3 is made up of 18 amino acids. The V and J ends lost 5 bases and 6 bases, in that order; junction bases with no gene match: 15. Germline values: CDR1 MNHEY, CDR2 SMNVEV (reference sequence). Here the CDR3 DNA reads TGTGCCAGCAGTCATAAACGTCAGGACAGGGTTTTTAATTCACCCCTCCACTTT. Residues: CASSHKRQDRVFNSPLHF.

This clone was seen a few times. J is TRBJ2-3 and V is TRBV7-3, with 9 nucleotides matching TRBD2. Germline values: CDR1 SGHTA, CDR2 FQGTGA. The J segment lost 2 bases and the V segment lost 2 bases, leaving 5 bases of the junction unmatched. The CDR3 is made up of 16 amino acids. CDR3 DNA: TGTGCCAGCAGCTTATTAGCGGGGGTTAACACAGATACGCAGTATTTT. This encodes CASSLLAGVNTDTQYF.

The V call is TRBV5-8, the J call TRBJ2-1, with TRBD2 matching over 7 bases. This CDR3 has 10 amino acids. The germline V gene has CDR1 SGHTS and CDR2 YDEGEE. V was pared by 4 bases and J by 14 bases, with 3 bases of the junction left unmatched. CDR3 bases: TGTGCCAGCAGCCCGGCGGGGGAGTTCTTC. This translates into CASSPAGEFF.

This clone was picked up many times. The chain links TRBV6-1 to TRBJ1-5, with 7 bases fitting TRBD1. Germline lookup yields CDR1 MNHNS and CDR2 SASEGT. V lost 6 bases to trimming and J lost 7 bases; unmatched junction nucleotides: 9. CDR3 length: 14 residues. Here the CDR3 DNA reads TGTGCCAGCAGCCAACAGGGGACCGGGCAGCCCCAGCATTTT. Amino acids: CASSQQGTGQPQHF.

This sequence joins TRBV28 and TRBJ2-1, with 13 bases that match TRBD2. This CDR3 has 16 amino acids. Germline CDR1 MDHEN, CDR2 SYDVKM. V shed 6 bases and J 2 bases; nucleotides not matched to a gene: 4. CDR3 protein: CASSGLAGEAYNEQFF. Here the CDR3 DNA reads TGTGCCAGCAGCGGACTAGCGGGAGAAGCCTACAATGAGCAGTTCTTC.

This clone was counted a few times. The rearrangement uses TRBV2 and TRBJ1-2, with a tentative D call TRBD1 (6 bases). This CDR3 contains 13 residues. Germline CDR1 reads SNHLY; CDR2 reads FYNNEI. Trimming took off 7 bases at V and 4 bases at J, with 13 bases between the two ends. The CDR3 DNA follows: TGTGCCAGCAACCCCACAGGGACCTATGGCTACACCTTC. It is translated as CASNPTGTYGYTF.

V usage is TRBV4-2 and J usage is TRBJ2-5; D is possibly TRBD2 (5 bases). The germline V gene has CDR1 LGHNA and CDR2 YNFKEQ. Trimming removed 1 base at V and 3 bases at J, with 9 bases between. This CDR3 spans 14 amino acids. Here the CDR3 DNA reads TGTGCCAGCAGCCAAGGAACGGGAAAAGAGACCCAGTACTTC. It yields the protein CASSQGTGKETQYF.

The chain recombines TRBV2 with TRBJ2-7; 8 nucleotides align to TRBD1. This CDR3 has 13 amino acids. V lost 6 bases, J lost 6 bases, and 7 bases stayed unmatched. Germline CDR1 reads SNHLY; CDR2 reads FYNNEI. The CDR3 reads CASSTGQGGEQYF. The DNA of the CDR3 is TGTGCCAGCAGCACCGGACAGGGAGGCGAGCAGTACTTC.

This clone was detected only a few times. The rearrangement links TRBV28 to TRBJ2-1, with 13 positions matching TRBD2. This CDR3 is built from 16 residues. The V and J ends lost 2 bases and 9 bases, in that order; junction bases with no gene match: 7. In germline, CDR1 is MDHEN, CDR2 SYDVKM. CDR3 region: CASSLRLAGGGFEQFF. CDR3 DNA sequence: TGTGCCAGCAGTTTAAGACTAGCGGGAGGTGGTTTTGAGCAGTTCTTC.

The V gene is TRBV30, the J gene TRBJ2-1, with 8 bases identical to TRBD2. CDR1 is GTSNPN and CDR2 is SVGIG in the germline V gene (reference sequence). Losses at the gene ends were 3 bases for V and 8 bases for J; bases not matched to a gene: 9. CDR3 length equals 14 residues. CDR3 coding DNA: TGTGCCTGGAGCCGGGGGGGGTTCGTGGATGAGCAGTTCTTC. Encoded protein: CAWSRGGFVDEQFF.

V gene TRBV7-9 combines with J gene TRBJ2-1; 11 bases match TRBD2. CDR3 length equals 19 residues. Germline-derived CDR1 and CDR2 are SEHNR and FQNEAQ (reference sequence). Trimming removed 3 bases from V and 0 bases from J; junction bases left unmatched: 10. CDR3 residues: CASSFSRGTSGSSYNEQFF. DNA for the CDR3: TGTGCCAGCAGCTTCTCCCGGGGGACTAGCGGAAGCTCCTACAATGAGCAGTTCTTC.

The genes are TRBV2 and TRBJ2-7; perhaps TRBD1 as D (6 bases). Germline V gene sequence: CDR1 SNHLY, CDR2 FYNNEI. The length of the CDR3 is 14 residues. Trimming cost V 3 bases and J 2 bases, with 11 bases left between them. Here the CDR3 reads CASSEEQGPYEQYF. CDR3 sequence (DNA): TGTGCCAGCAGTGAGGAACAGGGACCCTACGAGCAGTACTTC.

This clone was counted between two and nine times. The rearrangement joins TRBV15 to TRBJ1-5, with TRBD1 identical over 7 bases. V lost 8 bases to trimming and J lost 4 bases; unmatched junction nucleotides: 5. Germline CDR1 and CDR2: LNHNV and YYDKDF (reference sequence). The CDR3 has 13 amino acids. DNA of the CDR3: TGTGCCACCGCTGGACAGGCAAATCAGCCCCAGCATTTT. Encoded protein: CATAGQANQPQHF.